This entry lists 29 T cell receptor beta chains sequenced from one sample in a study of T cell repertoires in cytomegalovirus infection. Via MiXCR, TCRdb re-called the reads, giving one row per CDR3 protein. This table has roughly 640,000 distinct CDR3 sequences, roughly a quarter appearing once. Sequencing was performed on CD8+ T cells from PBMCs. These receptors were taken from a human donor in good health (CMV status not recorded). Some clones in this sample may be carry-over from other donors' samples.

This clonotype came up many times. This chain uses TRBV7-2 with TRBJ2-1; D is unclear. Trimming stripped 1 base from V and 4 bases from J, with 14 bases between. CDR1 and CDR2 from the germline V gene are SGHTA and FQGNSA. The CDR3 is 16 amino acids. The CDR3 nucleotides read TGTGCCAGCAGCTTAGGGATCTACTCAAATTACAATGAGCAGTTCTTC. Translating it yields CASSLGIYSNYNEQFF.

In DNA, the CDR3 is TGTGCCAGCAGAGAAAAGGGGACAGCTAACACCGGGGAGCTGTTTTTT. It codes for CASREKGTANTGELFF. The chain is built from TRBV7-9 and TRBJ2-2; 7 bases align to TRBD1. Germline trimming cut 6 bases from V and 2 bases from J; bases unmatched to any gene: 9. CDR1 is SEHNR and CDR2 is FQNEAQ in the germline V gene (reference sequence). This CDR3 has 16 residues.

The chain couples TRBV6-6 to TRBJ2-1; 7 nucleotides match TRBD1. CDR1 MNHNY and CDR2 SVGAGI come from the germline V gene (reference sequence). The CDR3 runs to 17 residues. The ends lost 3 bases at V and 10 bases at J; junction bases unmatched: 18. In nucleotides, the CDR3 is TGTGCCAGCAGTTATAACTGGGACAGTCCACAATCTTGGGAGCAGTTCTTC. It yields the protein CASSYNWDSPQSWEQFF.

The gene calls are TRBV9 and TRBJ1-1; TRBD1 aligns across 9 bases. CDR1 is SGDLS, CDR2 YYNGEE, per germline. Trimming removed 3 bases from V and 7 bases from J; junction bases left unmatched: 4. The length of the CDR3 is 13 residues. As DNA, the CDR3 is TGTGCCAGCAGCGAGGCGACAGGGGGTGAAGCTTTCTTT. This translates into CASSEATGGEAFF. The full variable domain, its missing parts supplied by reference TRBV9 and TRBJ1-1, is DSGVTQTPKHLITATGQRVTLRCSPRSGDLSVYWYQQSLDQGLQFLIQYYNGEERAKGNILERFSAQQFPDLHSELNLSSLELGDSALYFCASSEATGGEAFFGQGTRLTVV.

This clonotype was observed a few times. V is TRBV10-3 and J is TRBJ2-5; D is possibly TRBD1 (6 bases). Germline CDR1 ENHRY, CDR2 SYGVKD. The CDR3 runs 14 residues. Between the trimmed V and J ends, which lost 4 bases and 2 bases, there was a span of 11 bases. CDR3 in DNA: TGTGCCATCAGTGTACTGGGGACACAAGAGACCCAGTACTTC. It encodes CAISVLGTQETQYF.

This clonotype was seen at least ten times. This chain links TRBV7-2 with TRBJ1-1; D uncertain. V gave up 6 bases and J gave up 4 bases, with 9 bases separating them. The CDR3 runs 12 residues. CDR1 is SGHTA and CDR2 is FQGNSA in the germline V gene. DNA of the CDR3: TGTGCCAGCAGGCCTCAAGGCACTGAAGCTTTCTTT. It specifies CASRPQGTEAFF.

Points on this clonotype: A read error may be the cause here, since a much bigger clone is one base away. The CDR3 spells CASNLQGIYNEQFF. The CDR3 coding sequence is TGTGCCAGCAATTTACAGGGAATCTACAATGAGCAGTTCTTC. This chain uses TRBV12-3 or TRBV12-4 with TRBJ2-1; D is perhaps TRBD1 (6 bases). The CDR3 sequence is 14 residues long.

With regard to this clonotype: With a much larger clone just one base away, this may be a read error. V and J are TRBV6-8 and TRBJ2-3; the D gene is possibly TRBD2 (7 bases). CDR1 is MNHGY, CDR2 SAAAGT, per germline. The CDR3 totals 15 residues. V lost 7 bases and J lost 6, with 20 bases in between. The CDR3 DNA is TGTGCCAGCACTTCTAGCCGGGGGGCTACCGATACGCAGTATTTT. Amino acids: CASTSSRGATDTQYF.

This clonotype appeared a few times. This sequence joins TRBV28 and TRBJ2-1; D gene unclear. The CDR3 runs 14 residues. The germline CDR1 and CDR2 sequences are MDHEN and SYDVKM. Between the trimmed V and J ends, which lost 6 bases and 5 bases, there was a span of 14 bases. The CDR3 loop reads CASRSSTGNNEQFF. In DNA form, the CDR3 reads TGTGCCAGCAGAAGTAGTACGGGCAACAATGAGCAGTTCTTC. The whole variable domain, remainder taken from reference TRBV28 and TRBJ2-1, is DVKVTQSSRYLVKRTGEKVFLECVQDMDHENMFWYRQDPGLGLRLIYFSYDVKMKEKGDIPEGYSVSREKKERFSLILESASTNQTSMYLCASRSSTGNNEQFFGPGTRLTVL.

This clonotype was detected many times. The chain uses TRBV7-2 and TRBJ1-5; the match to TRBD1 covers 8 bases. The CDR3 contains 16 residues. J was trimmed by 5 bases and V by 5 bases; bases with no gene match: 11. CDR1 is SGHTA, CDR2 FQGNSA, per germline. CDR3 sequence (DNA): TGTGCCAGCAGCGACACAAAGGACAGGGTAGATCAGCCCCAGCATTTT. Translating gives CASSDTKDRVDQPQHF.

There are many counts of this clonotype. The rearrangement links TRBV7-9 to TRBJ1-1; a possible D gene is TRBD1 (6 bases). CDR1 SEHNR and CDR2 FQNEAQ come from the germline V gene (reference sequence). Trimming left V 4 bases short and J 1 base short, with 13 bases between. This CDR3 spans 15 amino acids. This chain's CDR3 is CASSSPRGANTEAFF. As DNA, the CDR3 is TGTGCCAGCAGCTCACCCCGGGGGGCGAACACTGAAGCTTTCTTT.

J is TRBJ1-2 and V is TRBV20-1; 8 bases align to TRBD1. In germline, CDR1 is DFQATT, CDR2 SNEGSKA (reference sequence). The CDR3 is made up of 16 amino acids. The V gene end was trimmed by 1 base and the J gene end by 0 bases; junction bases not matched to a gene: 7. DNA for the CDR3: TGCAGTGCTAGAGCAGGGGGCGACGTCCCTAACTATGGCTACACCTTC. Amino acid sequence: CSARAGGDVPNYGYTF.

This clonotype is a singleton in its sample. Since a much larger clone is just one base distant, this may be a read error. The chain uses TRBV7-2 and TRBJ1-1; D is undetermined. Germline V CDR1 and CDR2: SGHTA, FQGNSA. CDR3 length: 16 residues. The CDR3 DNA follows: TGTGTCAGCAGCGATTTCAAAACCGGTTTGAACACTGAAGCTTTCTTT. Amino acid sequence: CVSSDFKTGLNTEAFF.

This clonotype was detected many times. The genes are TRBV11-2 and TRBJ2-7, with 9 bases identical to TRBD1. Per the germline V gene, CDR1 is SGHAT and CDR2 is FQNNGV. Unmatched junction bases numbered 5, after V lost 3 bases and J lost 5 bases. The CDR3 is made up of 14 amino acids. CDR3: CASSFWTGDHEQYV. In nucleotides, the CDR3 is TGTGCCAGCAGCTTCTGGACAGGGGACCACGAGCAGTACGTC.

This chain joins TRBV6-1 and TRBJ1-4; D not certain. The CDR3 runs 15 residues. Germline values: CDR1 MNHNS, CDR2 SASEGT. V was clipped by 2 bases and J by 1 base, with 8 bases between them. The CDR3 sequence: CASSERTGTNEKLFF. In DNA form, the CDR3 reads TGTGCCAGCAGTGAAAGGACGGGAACTAATGAAAAACTGTTTTTT.

The chain has TRBV4-1 and TRBJ1-1; D unclear. Deletions cut 4 bases from V and 5 bases from J, with 17 bases between. Germline values: CDR1 MGHRA, CDR2 YSYEKL. The CDR3 sequence is 15 residues long. As DNA, the CDR3 is TGCGCCAGCAGCCCGGAACGGGCCCGCAAGACTGAAGCTTTCTTT. Encoded protein: CASSPERARKTEAFF.

This clonotype was recorded many times. V gene TRBV4-1 combines with J gene TRBJ2-6; tentatively, D is TRBD1 (6 bases). The CDR3 sequence is 20 residues long. Germline V gene data show CDR1 as MGHRA and CDR2 as YSYEKL. The V gene lost 0 bases and the J gene lost 0 bases, with 18 bases spanning the gap. The CDR3 loop is CASSQDPGASIFSGANVLTF. CDR3 DNA sequence: TGCGCCAGCAGCCAAGATCCAGGGGCGTCTATCTTCTCTGGGGCCAACGTCCTGACTTTC.

This clonotype has a count of ten or more. The rearrangement links TRBV7-6 to TRBJ2-2; 7 bases map to TRBD1. This CDR3 region has 17 residues. Unmatched junction bases numbered 11, after V lost 5 bases and J lost 2 bases. CDR1 SGHVS and CDR2 FNYEAQ come from the germline V gene. CDR3 bases: TGTGCCAGCAGCCTATATCGGGACAGCATCAACACCGGGGAGCTGTTTTTT. This translates into CASSLYRDSINTGELFF.

This clonotype was observed a handful of times. CDR3 loop: CASSSPTGRETQYF. As DNA, the CDR3 is TGTGCCAGCAGTTCCCCTACAGGGAGAGAGACCCAGTACTTC. The V gene is TRBV13, the J gene TRBJ2-5; the D gene is possibly TRBD1 (6 bases). CDR1 PRHDT and CDR2 FYEKMQ come from the germline V gene (reference sequence). Trimming stripped 6 bases from V and 4 bases from J, with 15 bases between. The CDR3 contains 14 residues. Drawing the rest from reference TRBV13 and TRBJ2-5, the complete variable domain is AAGVIQSPRHLIKEKRETATLKCYPIPRHDTVYWYQQGPGQDPQFLISFYEKMQSDKGSIPDRFSAQQFSDYHSELNMSSLELGDSALYFCASSSPTGRETQYFGPGTRLLVL.

The table lists this clonotype with many counts. This rearrangement joins TRBV7-9 to TRBJ1-1; 7 bases match TRBD1. Unmatched junction bases numbered 6, after V lost 6 bases and J lost 11 bases. The CDR3 runs 11 residues. Germline V gene data show CDR1 as SEHNR and CDR2 as FQNEAQ (reference sequence). CDR3 protein: CASRTGRGAFF. Written as DNA, the CDR3 is TGTGCCAGCAGGACTGGCAGGGGGGCTTTCTTT.

The J gene is TRBJ1-2, the V gene TRBV20-1, with 9 nucleotides matching TRBD1. CDR3 length: 15 amino acids. V was clipped by 1 base and J by 0 bases; unmatched bases: 3. Germline values: CDR1 DFQATT, CDR2 SNEGSKA (reference sequence). The DNA of the CDR3 is TGCAGTGCTAGAGTGGGGACAGGGACTAACTATGGCTACACCTTC. Its protein product is CSARVGTGTNYGYTF.

In this sample, this clonotype turned up many times. The rearrangement uses TRBV7-2 and TRBJ2-3, with a tentative D call TRBD1 (5 bases). Germline V gene lookup returns CDR1 SGHTA and CDR2 FQGNSA. V lost 5 bases and J 0 bases, leaving 18 bases between the germline ends. The CDR3 sequence is 17 residues long. The CDR3 DNA sequence: TGTGCCAGCAGCCCTCTACGGGCAGGGCGTAGCACAGATACGCAGTATTTT. Translating gives CASSPLRAGRSTDTQYF.

This rearrangement joins TRBV29-1 to TRBJ2-1, with TRBD2 matching over 10 bases. After removal of 3 bases from V and 10 bases from J, the junction contained 12 bases not matched to a gene. The CDR3 length is 15 residues. Per the germline V gene, CDR1 is SQVTM and CDR2 is ANQGSEA. The CDR3 is CSVDGLAGDLEEQFF. CDR3 DNA: TGCAGCGTTGATGGGCTAGCGGGGGATTTAGAAGAGCAGTTCTTC.

This clonotype was counted at least ten times. The chain carries TRBV7-2 and TRBJ2-5, with D perhaps TRBD1 or TRBD2 (6 bases each). The germline V gene has CDR1 SGHTA and CDR2 FQGNSA. V was cut by 6 bases and J by 1 base, with 24 bases left in between. This CDR3 comprises 18 residues. The CDR3 DNA is TGTGCCAGCAGTTTTTCTCCTTATCGGGGGCTTTCCCAAGAGACCCAGTACTTC. Encoded protein: CASSFSPYRGLSQETQYF.

The chain is built from TRBV20-1 and TRBJ2-1; 10 bases agree with TRBD2. CDR3 length equals 14 residues. The germline gives CDR1 DFQATT, CDR2 SNEGSKA (reference sequence). The CDR3 sequence: CSPALGSGGLEQFF. The CDR3, as DNA: TGCAGCCCGGCTTTGGGTAGCGGGGGGCTTGAGCAGTTCTTC.

The chain is built from TRBV20-1 and TRBJ1-4; TRBD1 matches at 8 bases. V trimming: 4 bases; J trimming: 3 bases; junction bases outside the gene matches: 7. CDR3 size: 15 residues. From germline, CDR1 is DFQATT and CDR2 SNEGSKA (reference sequence). The CDR3 DNA is TGCAGTGCTAACAGGGGGGTTTCGGCTAATGAAAAACTGTTTTTT. It translates to CSANRGVSANEKLFF.

The V call is TRBV28, the J call TRBJ2-7, with D uncertain. Germline V gives CDR1 MDHEN, CDR2 SYDVKM. This CDR3 region has 12 residues. V shed 5 bases and J shed 4 bases, with 9 bases lying between them. The CDR3 region is CASSTPPYEQYV. CDR3 sequence (DNA): TGTGCCAGCAGTACTCCTCCGTACGAGCAGTACGTC.

The rearrangement joins TRBV6-2 or TRBV6-3 to TRBJ2-1; 14 positions agree with TRBD2. Germline V gene data show CDR1 as MNHEY and CDR2 as SVGEGT. The ends lost 2 bases at V and 0 bases at J; junction bases unmatched: 3. The CDR3 contains 18 residues. The CDR3, as DNA: TGTGCCAGCAGTTACGAGACTAGCGGGGGGGCCTCCTACAATGAGCAGTTCTTC. This translates into CASSYETSGGASYNEQFF.

Only a few counts were recorded for this clonotype. The gene calls are TRBV10-1 and TRBJ1-1, with D hard to call. Deletions cut 6 bases from V and 1 base from J, with 9 bases between. The CDR3 is 13 residues long. The V gene's germline CDR1 is WNHNN and CDR2 SYGVQD (reference sequence). This CDR3 is CASRIRPNTEAFF. CDR3 sequence (DNA): TGCGCCAGCAGAATACGACCGAACACTGAAGCTTTCTTT.